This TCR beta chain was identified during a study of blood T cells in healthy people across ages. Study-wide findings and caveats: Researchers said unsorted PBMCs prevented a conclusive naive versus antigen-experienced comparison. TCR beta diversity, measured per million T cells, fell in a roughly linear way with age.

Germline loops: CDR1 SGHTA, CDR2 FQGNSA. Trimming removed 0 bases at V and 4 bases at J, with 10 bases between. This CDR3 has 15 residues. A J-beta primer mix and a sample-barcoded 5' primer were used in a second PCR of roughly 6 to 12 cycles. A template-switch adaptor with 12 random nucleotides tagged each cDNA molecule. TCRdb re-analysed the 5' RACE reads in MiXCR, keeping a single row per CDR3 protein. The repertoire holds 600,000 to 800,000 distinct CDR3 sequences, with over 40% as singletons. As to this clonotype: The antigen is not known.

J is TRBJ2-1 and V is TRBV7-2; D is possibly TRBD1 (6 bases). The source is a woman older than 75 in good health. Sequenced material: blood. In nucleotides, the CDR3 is TGTGCCAGCAGCTTAGCCCAGGGGAGATACAATGAGCAGTTCTTC. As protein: CASSLAQGRYNEQFF.